This TCR beta chain was identified during a study of CD8+CD57+ T cells in acquired aplastic anemia. For the study at large: Reads per healthy sample averaged about 10 million (CD4+) and 11 million to 13 million (CD8+). Study-level findings and limits: About 27 CD8+ CDR3 sequences were shared between patients and controls.

This clonotype was counted between two and nine times. The antigen remains unidentified. It was genomic DNA that served as the template for profiling TCR beta VDJ and CDR3. MiXCR, run by TCRdb on the reads, gives a single entry per CDR3 protein. The sample includes about 200,000 distinct CDR3 sequences, 30% to 40% seen only once; the top ten take around 1.1%. This CDR3 comprises 15 residues. Germline CDR1 SGHRS, CDR2 YFSETQ. After removal of 2 bases from V and 9 bases from J, the junction contained 9 bases not matched to a gene. The source material was sorted CD4+, CD8+, or CD8+CD57+ T cells (not recorded which) from PBMCs. This sequence originates from a human donor in good health, serving as a control. V usage is TRBV5-1 and J usage is TRBJ2-1; 9 bases agree with TRBD1. The chain's CDR3 is CASSFGDRDSSEQFF. CDR3 DNA sequence: TGCGCCAGCAGCTTCGGGGACAGGGACAGTTCTGAGCAGTTCTTC. The variable domain in full, completed from reference TRBV5-1 and TRBJ2-1, reads KAGVTQTPRYLIKTRGQQVTLSCSPISGHRSVSWYQQTPGQGLQFLFEYFSETQRNKGNFPGRFSGRQFSNSRSEMNVSTLELGDSALYLCASSFGDRDSSEQFFGPGTRLTVL.